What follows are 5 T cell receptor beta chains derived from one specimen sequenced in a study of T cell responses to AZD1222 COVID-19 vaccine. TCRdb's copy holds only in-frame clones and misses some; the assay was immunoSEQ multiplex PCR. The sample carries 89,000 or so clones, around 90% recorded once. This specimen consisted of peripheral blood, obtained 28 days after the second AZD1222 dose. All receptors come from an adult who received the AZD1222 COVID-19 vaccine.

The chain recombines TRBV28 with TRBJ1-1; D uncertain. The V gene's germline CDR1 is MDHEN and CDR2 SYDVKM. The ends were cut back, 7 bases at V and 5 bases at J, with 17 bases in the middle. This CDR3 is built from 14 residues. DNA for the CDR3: TGTGCCAGCACCGAGGGCAGGTCAACAACTGAAGCTTTCTTT. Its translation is CASTEGRSTTEAFF.

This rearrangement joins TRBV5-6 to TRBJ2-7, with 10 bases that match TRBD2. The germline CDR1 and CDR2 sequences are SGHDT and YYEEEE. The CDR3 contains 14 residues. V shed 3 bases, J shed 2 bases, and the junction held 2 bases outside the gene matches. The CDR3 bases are TGTGCCAGCAGCTCTAGCGGGAGTACCTACGAGCAGTACTTC. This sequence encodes CASSSSGSTYEQYF.

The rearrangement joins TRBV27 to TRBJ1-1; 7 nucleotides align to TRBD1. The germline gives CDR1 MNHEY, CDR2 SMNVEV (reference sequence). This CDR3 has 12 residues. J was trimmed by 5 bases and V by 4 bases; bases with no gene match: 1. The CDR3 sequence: CASSSGGTEAFF. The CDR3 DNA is TGTGCCAGCAGTTCAGGGGGGACTGAAGCTTTCTTT.

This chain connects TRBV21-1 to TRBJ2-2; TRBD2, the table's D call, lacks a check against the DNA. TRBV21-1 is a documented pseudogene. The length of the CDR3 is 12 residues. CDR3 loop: CASSPRTGELFF. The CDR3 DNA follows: TGTGCCAGCAGCCCCCGCACCGGGGAGCTGTTTTTT.

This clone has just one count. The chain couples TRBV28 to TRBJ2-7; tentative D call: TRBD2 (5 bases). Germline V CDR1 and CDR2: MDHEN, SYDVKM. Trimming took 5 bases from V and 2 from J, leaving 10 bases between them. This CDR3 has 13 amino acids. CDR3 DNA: TGTGCCAGCAGTATCAGCGGCCCCTACGAGCAGTACTTC. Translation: CASSISGPYEQYF.